Listed below are T cell receptor beta chains from one sample, sequenced in a study of molecular identifiers for immune sequencing clone quantification. One entry per CDR3 protein results from TCRdb running MiXCR on the PCR reads. Of about 630,000 distinct CDR3 sequences in the sample, about 25% were seen once. Specimen: naive CD8+ T cells from blood, with Jurkat cell RNA spiked in. These TCRs come from a human donor in good health. Some libraries in this study had Jurkat cell RNA spiked in. Both conserved end residues are part of each CDR3. A D gene is named only where the DNA matches it firmly. Rows give clone size only sometimes, using once, few, many, or a class for an expanded clone.

>-|-|TRBJ2-1|TRBV7-9
TGTGCCAGCAGCGTTTTGACCCACCGTGAGGGTGAGCAGTTCTTC
CASSVLTHREGEQFF
>many|-|TRBJ2-7|TRBV4-1
TGCGCCAGCAGCCAAGATTTCGGGCATATCTACGAGCAGTACTTC
CASSQDFGHIYEQYF
>few|-|TRBJ2-7|TRBV2
TGTGCCAGCACCCGGCAGGACCCCTACGAGCAGTACTTC
CASTRQDPYEQYF
>many|-|TRBJ2-3|TRBV28
TGTGCCAGCAGTTCCAGCCCCCTTCTAGGGGGGGTTAGCACAGATACGCAGTATTTT
CASSSSPLLGGVSTDTQYF
>-|TRBD2|TRBJ2-2|TRBV9
TGTGCCAGCAGCTCTAGCGGGACCACCGGGGAGCTGTTTTTT
CASSSSGTTGELFF
>many|-|TRBJ2-3|TRBV12-3/TRBV12-4
TGTGCCAGCAGTACAGGGGGGGATGGAACAGATACGCAGTATTTT
CASSTGGDGTDTQYF
>-|TRBD2|TRBJ2-7|TRBV19
TGTGCCACCTCCCCAGCGGGAGGGCCCTACGAGCAGTACTTC
CATSPAGGPYEQYF
>many|-|TRBJ2-7|TRBV4-3
TGCGCCAGCAGCCAAGTGGTTAGCAGGGGCGGATCCTACGAGCAGTACTTC
CASSQVVSRGGSYEQYF
>few|-|TRBJ2-4|TRBV10-2
TGCGCCAGCAGGGCGACAGGCAATTCGGAGGTCAAAAACATTCAGTACTTC
CASRATGNSEVKNIQYF
>many|-|TRBJ1-1|TRBV10-3
TGTGCCATCAGTGAGTCGGAAAACACTGAAGCTTTCTTT
CAISESENTEAFF
>-|TRBD1|TRBJ1-1|TRBV24-1
TGTGCCACCAGTGATGGGGCGTGGGGACAGATGAACACTGAAGCTTTCTTT
CATSDGAWGQMNTEAFF
>-|-|TRBJ1-2|TRBV21-1
TGTGCCAGCAGCAAAATACAGGGGGACTATGGCTACACCTTC
CASSKIQGDYGYTF
>many|TRBD1|TRBJ1-5|TRBV20-1
TGCAGTGCTAGTGCGGACAGGGCCTGGGAATTGTATCAGCCCCAGCATTTT
CSASADRAWELYQPQHF
>many|-|TRBJ1-1|TRBV9
TGTGCCAGCAGCCCCTGGGACCCGGGGACTGAAGCTTTCTTT
CASSPWDPGTEAFF
>-|TRBD2|TRBJ2-7|TRBV4-1
TGCGCCAGCAGCCCCGGGGGGGTAACCTACGAGCAGTACTTC
CASSPGGVTYEQYF
>many|TRBD1|TRBJ2-6|TRBV7-9
TGTGCCAGCAGCACCCCCATAAGTACAGGGGTTGGGGCCAACGTCCTGACTTTC
CASSTPISTGVGANVLTF
>-|-|TRBJ1-4|TRBV12-3/TRBV12-4
TGTGCCAGCAGTCCCGGACAAGCAACTAATGAAAAACTGTTTTTT
CASSPGQATNEKLFF
>-|TRBD1|TRBJ1-1|TRBV27
TGTGCCAGCAGGAAGACAGGGGAAGAAGCTTTCTTT
CASRKTGEEAFF
>-|TRBD2|TRBJ2-1|TRBV6-2/TRBV6-3
TGTGCCGGCAGTCAGGGACTAGCTAGGAATGAGCAGTTCTTC
CAGSQGLARNEQFF
>-|-|TRBJ1-2|TRBV7-9
TGTGCCAGCAGCTTAGGGGCGGGCCCCGATGGCTACACCTTC
CASSLGAGPDGYTF
>-|TRBD1|TRBJ1-5|TRBV27
TGTGCCTGCAGTCCCGGACAGGGAGGACAGCCCCAGCATTTT
CACSPGQGGQPQHF
>-|-|TRBJ1-5|TRBV19
TGTGCCAGTAGTGAGGTTACGGGGAATCAGCCCCAGCATTTT
CASSEVTGNQPQHF
>few|-|TRBJ2-1|TRBV2
TGTGCCAGCAGTGAAGCGCCTGGCCCCCACAATGAGCAGTTCTTC
CASSEAPGPHNEQFF
>-|-|TRBJ2-1|TRBV24-1
TGTGCCACCAGTGATGGAGATGAGCAGTTCTTC
CATSDGDEQFF
>-|-|TRBJ2-7|TRBV5-8
TGTGCCAGCAGCTTGAAACTGACATACGAGCAGTGCTTC
CASSLKLTYEQCF
>-|-|TRBJ1-2|TRBV12-3/TRBV12-4
TGTGCCAGCAGTTTATCGGGCAGGGCTTCCGGCCACACCTTC
CASSLSGRASGHTF
>few|-|TRBJ2-7|TRBV7-2
TGTGCCAGCAGCTTAGAAGGTATGGGGGTTCTTGACTACGAGCAGTACTTC
CASSLEGMGVLDYEQYF
>few|TRBD2|TRBJ2-1|TRBV19
TGTGCCAGTAGTATGGGCGGGAGGGCCGCCCACAATGAGCAGTTCTTC
CASSMGGRAAHNEQFF
>many|-|TRBJ2-5|TRBV12-3/TRBV12-4
TGTGCCAGCAGTTTCCAGGGGAGGCAAGAGACCCAGTACTTC
CASSFQGRQETQYF
>-|TRBD1|TRBJ2-1|TRBV4-1
TGCGCCAGCAGCCAACGGTTTGGGACAGGGCCCTACAATGAGCAGTTCTTC
CASSQRFGTGPYNEQFF
>-|TRBD1|TRBJ2-3|TRBV7-9
TGTGCCAGCAGCTCTACAGGGGACCCCACAGCTGCGCAGTATTTT
CASSSTGDPTAAQYF
>many|-|TRBJ1-3|TRBV9
TGTGCCAGCAGTTATAGGGGAAACACCATATATTTT
CASSYRGNTIYF
>-|-|TRBJ2-7|TRBV7-9
TGTGCCAGCAGTCAACCGGGAAAGTCCTACGAGCAGTACTTC
CASSQPGKSYEQYF
>-|TRBD1|TRBJ2-2|TRBV19
TGTGCCAGTAGTATCGGGACAGGGCACGCCGGGGAGCTGTTTTTT
CASSIGTGHAGELFF
>many|-|TRBJ2-3|TRBV5-1
TGCGCCAGCAGCGCCGACAGACCTAGCACAGATACGCAGTATTTT
CASSADRPSTDTQYF
>few|-|TRBJ1-5|TRBV20-1
TGCAGTGCTAGAGATTGGGGAGGGGGTAGCAATCAGCCCCAGCATTTT
CSARDWGGGSNQPQHF
>-|-|TRBJ1-2|TRBV12-3/TRBV12-4
TGTGCCAGCAGTTTACCGGCGGGGGTGGGACATAACTATGGCTACACCTTC
CASSLPAGVGHNYGYTF
>-|-|TRBJ2-7|TRBV4-3
TGCGCCAGCAGCCAAGATCTAGGTGCCCCCTCCTACGAGCAGTACTTC
CASSQDLGAPSYEQYF
>many|-|TRBJ1-1|TRBV6-6
TGTGCCAGCAGTTACCGGGACCACGATGAAGCTTTCTTT
CASSYRDHDEAFF
>few|-|TRBJ2-1|TRBV5-4
TGTGCCAGCAGCCCTAGGGGAACGAACGAACGAAGCTCCTACAATGAGCAGTTCTTC
CASSPRGTNERSSYNEQFF